The next 27 T cell receptor beta chains were all read from a single sample in a study of blood T cells in healthy people across ages. Next came a second PCR, run for roughly 7 to 12 cycles, which used a sample-barcoded 5' primer along with a J-beta primer mix. Each CDR3 protein is one row after TCRdb ran MiXCR on the 5' RACE reads. The table records 650,000 to 900,000 distinct CDR3 sequences, around 68% of them present only once. The sample comprised blood. These TCRs come from a man aged 25 to 40 in good health.

The V gene is TRBV5-1, the J gene TRBJ2-3; D is uncertain. Germline V gene sequence: CDR1 SGHRS, CDR2 YFSETQ. The CDR3 covers 16 residues. Trimming cost V 0 bases and J 1 base, with 12 bases left between them. Here the CDR3 DNA reads TGCGCCAGCAGCTTGGTTGGTCTGATAGGCACAGATACGCAGTATTTT. Its translation is CASSLVGLIGTDTQYF.

This clonotype appeared a single time. The rearrangement links TRBV7-9 to TRBJ2-7; no clear D gene. The end of the DNA aligns better with TRBJ2-5, so the J call may be wrong. CDR3 length equals 14 residues. Germline lookup yields CDR1 SEHNR and CDR2 FQNEAQ (reference sequence). The CDR3 is CASSSAPVLETQYF. The CDR3 nucleotides read TGTGCCAGCAGCTCGGCCCCGGTCCTGGAGACCCAGTACTTC.

This chain links TRBV27 with TRBJ2-2, with D possibly being TRBD2 (6 bases). Trimming cost V 3 bases and J 7 bases, with 21 bases left between them. CDR3 length: 17 amino acids. Looked up from germline, CDR1 is MNHEY and CDR2 is SMNVEV (reference sequence). For the CDR3, the DNA is TGTGCCAGCAGTTTTCACGGGGGTGGCTCGGTCGGCGGGGAGCTGTTTTTT. Its translation: CASSFHGGGSVGGELFF.

The J gene is TRBJ2-5, the V gene TRBV6-6; D is possibly TRBD1 (6 bases). This CDR3 region has 15 residues. V lost 6 bases, J lost 2 bases, and 16 bases lay in between. Germline values: CDR1 MNHNY, CDR2 SVGAGI (reference sequence). CDR3 residues: CASSRRTVPQETQYF. The DNA for the CDR3 is TGTGCCAGCAGCCGCCGGACAGTTCCTCAAGAGACCCAGTACTTC.

About this clonotype: This may arise from a read error, as a much more abundant clone is one base away. This chain links TRBV5-1 with TRBJ2-3; 8 bases align to TRBD2. With 3 bases clipped from V and 5 bases from J, the junction kept 11 bases outside the gene matches. Germline loops: CDR1 SGHRS, CDR2 YFSETQ. CDR3 length: 16 residues. The CDR3 protein is CASSSDGGVRGDTQYF. Written as DNA, the CDR3 is TGCGCCAGCAGCTCCGACGGGGGGGTCCGGGGAGATACGCAGTATTTT.

The chain uses TRBV28 and TRBJ1-4; 7 positions match TRBD1. The CDR3 has 14 amino acids. Germline-derived CDR1 and CDR2 are MDHEN and SYDVKM. After removal of 6 bases from V and 5 bases from J, the junction contained 6 bases not matched to a gene. The CDR3 here is CASSSGQPNEKLFF. The CDR3 DNA reads TGTGCCAGCAGCTCGGGACAGCCGAATGAAAAACTGTTTTTT.

CDR3 sequence reads: CSVDRGLDSPLHF. Here the CDR3 DNA reads TGCAGTGTCGACAGGGGGCTGGATTCACCCCTCCACTTT. The rearrangement joins TRBV20-1 to TRBJ1-6; 10 bases are shared with TRBD1. Trimming removed 7 bases from V and 8 bases from J; junction bases left unmatched: 5. CDR3 length equals 13 residues. Germline V gene sequence: CDR1 DFQATT, CDR2 SNEGSKA (reference sequence).

The V and J genes are TRBV10-3 and TRBJ2-5; unclear D gene. The CDR3 is made up of 11 amino acids. The germline V gene encodes CDR1 ENHRY and CDR2 SYGVKD. Trimming removed 3 bases at V and 4 bases at J, with 3 bases between. CDR3 in DNA: TGTGCCATCAGTGAACTAGAGACCCAGTACTTC. Translation gives CAISELETQYF.

This clonotype was seen only a few times. The CDR3 sequence is CASCKGQFNEKLFF. CDR3 sequence (DNA): TGTGCCAGTTGTAAAGGACAGTTCAATGAAAAACTGTTTTTT. The rearrangement uses TRBV7-9 and TRBJ1-4; a possible D gene is TRBD1 (6 bases). Germline CDR1 and CDR2: SEHNR and FQNEAQ (reference sequence). The V and J ends lost 9 bases and 5 bases respectively, with 16 bases between them. The CDR3 is 14 amino acids.

The chain employs TRBV6-5 and TRBJ2-7; no reliable D call. Germline CDR1 and CDR2: MNHEY and SVGAGI. This CDR3 contains 11 residues. V was pared by 10 bases and J by 3 bases, with 10 bases between. Here the CDR3 reads CATEGNYEQYF. CDR3 coding DNA: TGTGCCACCGAAGGAAACTACGAGCAGTACTTC.

There are a few counts of this clonotype. The V and J genes are TRBV5-1 and TRBJ2-7; D uncertain. CDR3 length: 13 amino acids. Trimming stripped 5 bases from V and 1 base from J, with 10 bases between. In germline, CDR1 is SGHRS, CDR2 YFSETQ. CDR3 amino acids: CASSQKDSYEQYF. The DNA of the CDR3 is TGCGCCAGCAGTCAGAAGGATTCCTACGAGCAGTACTTC.

The table lists this clonotype with a few counts. It may be a read error: a sequence one base away is much more abundant. The V gene is TRBV4-2, the J gene TRBJ2-1; the match to TRBD2 covers 10 bases. The V segment lost 0 bases and the J segment 2 bases; nucleotides outside the gene matches: 1. CDR3 length equals 16 residues. The germline V gene encodes CDR1 LGHNA and CDR2 YNFKEQ. For the CDR3, the DNA is TGTGCCAGCAGCCAAGACGGGACTAGCGCCTACAATGAGCAGTTCTTC. It yields the protein CASSQDGTSAYNEQFF.

The chain recombines TRBV7-9 with TRBJ2-7; D might be TRBD2 (6 bases). The ends were cut back, 2 bases at V and 7 bases at J, with 15 bases in the middle. The CDR3 contains 14 residues. CDR1 is SEHNR, CDR2 FQNEAQ, per germline (reference sequence). CDR3 sequence (DNA): TGTGCCAGCAGCTTAATGCGGGACTCTGGGGAGCAGTACTTC. Translating gives CASSLMRDSGEQYF.

The V call is TRBV20-1, the J call TRBJ2-3, with 8 bases aligning to TRBD1. Germline V lookup: CDR1 DFQATT, CDR2 SNEGSKA (reference sequence). J lost 3 bases, V lost 0 bases, and 8 bases had no gene match. This CDR3 region has 16 residues. CDR3 in amino acids: CSAREQDRVWTDTQYF. In DNA, the CDR3 is TGCAGTGCTAGAGAACAGGACAGGGTCTGGACAGATACGCAGTATTTT.

The chain has TRBV3-1 and TRBJ2-7; D not resolved. V shed 5 bases and J shed 5 bases, with 13 bases lying between them. Germline CDR1 reads LGHDT; CDR2 reads YNNKEL (reference sequence). This CDR3 has 13 residues. CDR3 loop: CASSSGLSNEQYF. DNA of the CDR3: TGTGCCAGCAGCTCCGGGCTGTCCAACGAGCAGTACTTC.

The chain has TRBV20-1 and TRBJ1-4; D might be TRBD1 (5 bases). This CDR3 is built from 15 residues. The germline V and J ends were trimmed by 7 bases and 0 bases, with 15 bases remaining between them. Germline lookup yields CDR1 DFQATT and CDR2 SNEGSKA (reference sequence). CDR3 sequence: CSVARGLATNEKLFF. The CDR3 DNA sequence: TGCAGTGTAGCAAGGGGACTAGCAACTAATGAAAAACTGTTTTTT.

The chain employs TRBV6-6 and TRBJ1-2; 7 positions agree with TRBD1. Per germline, CDR1 MNHNY and CDR2 SVGAGI (reference sequence). The CDR3 consists of 15 residues. The junction had 7 bases not matched to a gene; V was cut back by 6 bases and J by 0 bases. The CDR3 loop reads CASRPSQGANYGYTF. The CDR3 DNA sequence: TGTGCCAGCAGGCCCTCCCAGGGGGCTAACTATGGCTACACCTTC.

The chain is built from TRBV7-2 and TRBJ2-7, with 11 bases that match TRBD1. This CDR3 spans 16 amino acids. With 5 bases clipped from V and 1 base from J, the junction kept 7 bases outside the gene matches. CDR1 and CDR2 (germline): SGHTA, FQGNSA. This chain's CDR3 is CASSPSGTGGSYEQYF. Written as DNA, the CDR3 is TGTGCCAGCAGCCCTTCCGGGACAGGGGGTTCCTACGAGCAGTACTTC. The variable domain in full, completed from reference TRBV7-2 and TRBJ2-7, reads GAGVSQSPSNKVTEKGKDVELRCDPISGHTALYWYRQSLGQGLEFLIYFQGNSAPDKSGLPSDRFSAERTGGSVSTLTIQRTQQEDSAVYLCASSPSGTGGSYEQYFGPGTRLTVT.

The chain uses TRBV4-2 and TRBJ2-1; D call uncertain. Trimming left V 6 bases short and J 4 bases short, with 7 bases between. CDR1 is LGHNA, CDR2 YNFKEQ, per germline. This CDR3 contains 12 residues. The CDR3 is CASRYMYNEQFF. CDR3 nucleotide sequence: TGTGCCAGCAGGTATATGTACAATGAGCAGTTCTTC.

V and J are TRBV7-2 and TRBJ2-5; 10 bases match TRBD2. The DNA end is more similar to TRBJ2-7, so the J call may be wrong. Germline V gene lookup returns CDR1 SGHTA and CDR2 FQGNSA. This CDR3 has 16 amino acids. CDR3 sequence reads: CASSLDLSGGADEQYF. The DNA for the CDR3 is TGTGCCAGCAGCTTAGATTTGAGCGGGGGGGCCGACGAGCAGTACTTC.

This clonotype was counted at least ten times. The chain has TRBV14 and TRBJ1-1; no clear D. CDR1 and CDR2 (germline): SGHDN, FVKESK. The CDR3 is 13 residues long. The germline V and J ends were trimmed by 2 bases and 1 base, with 5 bases remaining between them. The CDR3 loop is CASSQYRNTEAFF. CDR3 sequence (DNA): TGTGCCAGCAGCCAATACCGGAACACTGAAGCTTTCTTT.

V usage is TRBV6-2 or TRBV6-3 and J usage is TRBJ1-5, with D unresolved. The CDR3 is 12 amino acids. CDR1 is MNHEY, CDR2 SVGEGT, per germline. Deletions cut 5 bases from V and 9 bases from J, with 11 bases between. CDR3 in DNA: TGTGCCAGCAGTGAAGTCCCCCCGCCCCAGCATTTT. This codes for CASSEVPPPQHF.

This clonotype turned up a few times. The chain employs TRBV6-5 and TRBJ2-7; no clear D gene. CDR1 and CDR2 (germline): MNHEY, SVGAGI. Trimming took 6 bases from V and 1 from J, leaving 13 bases between them. The CDR3 contains 14 residues. CDR3 coding DNA: TGTGCCAGCAGCCCCTTGACGTCATCCTACGAGCAGTACTTC. It yields the protein CASSPLTSSYEQYF.

This chain joins TRBV5-1 and TRBJ1-6; 9 bases agree with TRBD1. The CDR3 is 15 amino acids. V was clipped by 4 bases and J by 8 bases; unmatched bases: 7. Germline lookup yields CDR1 SGHRS and CDR2 YFSETQ. The CDR3 DNA reads as TGCGCCAGCAGCAATTCCCGGGACAGGGATTCACCCCTCCACTTT. This encodes CASSNSRDRDSPLHF.

This clonotype appeared a few times. The V gene is TRBV29-1, the J gene TRBJ2-1, with D perhaps matching TRBD1 (5 bases). This CDR3 is built from 12 residues. Germline CDR1 is SQVTM and CDR2 is ANQGSEA. V was pared by 8 bases and J by 5 bases, with 13 bases between. The CDR3 sequence is CSSHRWDNEQFF. CDR3 bases: TGCAGCAGTCACAGGTGGGACAATGAGCAGTTCTTC.

This chain connects TRBV29-1 to TRBJ2-5, with D possibly TRBD2 on 7 matching bases. The J call may be faulty, since TRBJ2-4 better matches the DNA end. The length of the CDR3 is 15 residues. Germline CDR1 is SQVTM and CDR2 is ANQGSEA. The CDR3 sequence: CSVEDLGGAGDIQYF. The DNA of the CDR3 is TGCAGCGTTGAAGATCTCGGGGGCGCGGGAGACATTCAGTACTTC.

This clonotype showed up just a few times. The chain recombines TRBV7-3 with TRBJ2-1; TRBD1 aligns across 7 bases. After removal of 5 bases from V and 10 bases from J, the junction contained 8 bases not matched to a gene. Germline V gives CDR1 SGHTA, CDR2 FQGTGA. CDR3 length: 13 amino acids. The CDR3: CASSPGTVGEQFF. Here the CDR3 DNA reads TGTGCCAGCAGCCCCGGGACAGTGGGGGAGCAGTTCTTC.